Here is one TCR beta chain with its context. Its antigen is as yet unknown. The CDR3 is cut off 3 residues early in the read; its end comes from the germline J gene. This table comes from immunoSEQ multiplex PCR, and its TCRdb copy is limited to in-frame clones, with some not included. With tens of thousands of clones in the sample, the ten largest clones hold approximately 4.5%. The data were taken from a study of T cells in women clearing cervical HPV infection. The V gene lost 1 base and the J gene lost 4 bases, with 9 bases spanning the gap. The CDR3 has 13 residues. CDR1 and CDR2 from the germline V gene are SGHTS and YDEGEE. Study-level points and caveats: Controls had more TRBV6-7 (about 0.16%) than cases (approximately 0.11%).

The specimen sequenced was blood buffy coat. The rearrangement uses TRBV5-8 and TRBJ2-7; D gene ambiguous. This TCR derives from a woman between 18 and 69 years old with a cervical HPV16 infection that either progressed to CIN3+ or cleared (not recorded which). The CDR3 bases that were read are TGTGCCAGCAGCTTGCGATCGGTGTACGAG. Translating it yields CASSLRSVYE. The CDR3 as a whole reads CASSLRSVYEQYF.